This T cell receptor beta chain was sequenced during a study of cytomegalovirus exposure and HLA in healthy donors. About the research overall: In a later analysis, the roughly 130 validation repertoires were reported to have used the same platform as the 600 to 800 first-cohort repertoires. Regarding the study as a whole: The authors enumerated roughly 180 TCR beta chains as linked to cytomegalovirus. High sensitivity and specificity were reportedly achieved when the classifier diagnosed cytomegalovirus status.

The donors were part of the roughly 120-subject validation cohort, which stood apart from the roughly 700-subject first cohort. Concerning this clone itself: Its antigen is unidentified.

TCRdb keeps only in-frame clones here, not all; method: immunoSEQ multiplex PCR. The sample holds some 100,000 clones, around 86% seen once. Sequences were obtained from PBMCs. This clonotype was sampled from a man aged 18-30 years in good health and CMV-seronegative.

The CDR3 DNA is TGCAGGGCAGGGGCTGGAAACACCATATATTTT. Protein: CRAGAGNTIYF. This chain connects TRBV20-1 to TRBJ1-3, with D perhaps matching TRBD1 (6 bases). CDR1 DFQATT and CDR2 SNEGSKA come from the germline V gene (reference sequence). This CDR3 spans 11 amino acids.